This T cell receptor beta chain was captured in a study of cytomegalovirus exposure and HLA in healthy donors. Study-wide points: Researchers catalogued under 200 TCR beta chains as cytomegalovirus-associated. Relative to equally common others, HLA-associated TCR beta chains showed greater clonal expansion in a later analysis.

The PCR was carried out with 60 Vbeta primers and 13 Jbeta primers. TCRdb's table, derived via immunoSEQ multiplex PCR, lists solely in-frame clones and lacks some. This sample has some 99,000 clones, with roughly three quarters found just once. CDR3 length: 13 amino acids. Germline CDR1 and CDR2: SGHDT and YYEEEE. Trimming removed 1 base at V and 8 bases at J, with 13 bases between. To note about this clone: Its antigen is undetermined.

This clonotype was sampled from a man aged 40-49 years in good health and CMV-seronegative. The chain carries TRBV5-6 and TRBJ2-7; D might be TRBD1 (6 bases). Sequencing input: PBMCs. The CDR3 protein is CASSLPGVSKQYF. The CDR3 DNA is TGTGCCAGCAGCTTGCCAGGGGTGTCGAAGCAGTACTTC.